One and the same sample provided the 9 T cell receptor beta chains below, sequenced in a study of CD8 T cells in ankylosing spondylitis. One entry per CDR3 protein results from TCRdb running MiXCR on the 5' RACE reads. The sample lists approximately 250,000 distinct CDR3 sequences, roughly 32% seen once, with approximately 4.6% in the top ten. The specimen sequenced was blood, either unsorted or a sorted T cell fraction (not recorded which). These receptors were collected from a male donor with ankylosing spondylitis or in good health (not recorded which).

The chain carries TRBV4-2 and TRBJ1-6, with D unclear. The CDR3 runs to 14 residues. Trimming removed 3 bases at V and 11 bases at J, with 14 bases between. In germline, CDR1 is LGHNA, CDR2 YNFKEQ. CDR3 DNA: TGTGCCAGCAGCCAGGTGGGCATGTCAGCACCCCTCCACTTT. This encodes CASSQVGMSAPLHF.

The genes are TRBV28 and TRBJ2-3, with 7 nucleotides matching TRBD2. After removal of 7 bases from V and 6 bases from J, the junction contained 7 bases not matched to a gene. Per germline, CDR1 MDHEN and CDR2 SYDVKM. This CDR3 region has 13 residues. CDR3: CASILPGGDTQYF. As DNA, the CDR3 is TGTGCCAGCATTCTGCCCGGGGGGGATACGCAGTATTTT.

As regards this clonotype: The junction departs from germline at one end; a sequencing error may be responsible. This chain connects TRBV20-1 to TRBJ2-2, with 9 bases lining up with TRBD2. Germline V gene data show CDR1 as DFQATT and CDR2 as SNEGSKA (reference sequence). CDR3 length: 17 residues. For the CDR3, the DNA is TGCTGTGCTAGATCATCCTTCCTAGCGGGACCCACCGGGGAGCTGTTTTTT. This encodes CCARSSFLAGPTGELFF.

The rearrangement uses TRBV2 and TRBJ2-3; 9 positions agree with TRBD2. J lost 2 bases, V lost 2 bases, and 2 bases had no gene match. Germline CDR1 reads SNHLY; CDR2 reads FYNNEI. This CDR3 contains 15 residues. CDR3 nucleotide sequence: TGTGCCAGCAGTGAAAGACTAGCGGTCACAGATACGCAGTATTTT. As protein: CASSERLAVTDTQYF.

A few counts support this clonotype. In DNA, the CDR3 is TGTGCCAGCAGCCAAGCTAGCGGGGGGGCACACGAGCAGTACTTC. Amino acids: CASSQASGGAHEQYF. The J gene is TRBJ2-7, the V gene TRBV4-2; TRBD2 aligns across 12 bases. Germline CDR1 LGHNA, CDR2 YNFKEQ. Unmatched junction bases numbered 3, after V lost 1 base and J lost 5 bases. The CDR3 has 15 amino acids.

The chain carries TRBV28 and TRBJ1-3; D remains ambiguous. From germline, CDR1 is MDHEN and CDR2 SYDVKM. V was pared by 6 bases and J by 4 bases, with 16 bases between. The CDR3 is 15 residues long. CDR3 in DNA: TGTGCCAGCAGCTTGCTGGGCCAGGTCGGAAACACCATATATTTT. Translating it yields CASSLLGQVGNTIYF.

This sequence joins TRBV24-1 and TRBJ2-2, with D uncertain. Germline V gene sequence: CDR1 KGHDR, CDR2 SFDVKD. The CDR3 loop spans 12 amino acids. V dropped 9 bases and J dropped 4 bases, with 8 bases sitting between them. CDR3 sequence reads: CATQTVTGELFF. In nucleotides, the CDR3 is TGTGCCACCCAGACTGTCACCGGGGAGCTGTTTTTT.

This clonotype was recorded a few times. This chain connects TRBV15 to TRBJ2-2, with 7 bases aligning to TRBD2. The CDR3 length is 18 residues. The germline CDR1 and CDR2 sequences are LNHNV and YYDKDF (reference sequence). Trimming removed 4 bases from V and 4 bases from J; junction bases left unmatched: 15. The CDR3 loop reads CATSKREGPGPPTGELFF. In nucleotides, the CDR3 is TGTGCCACCAGCAAGAGGGAGGGACCCGGGCCACCCACCGGGGAGCTGTTTTTT.

The rearrangement joins TRBV18 to TRBJ1-5, with TRBD1 matching 8 bases. The germline V gene has CDR1 KGHSH and CDR2 LQKENI. Germline trimming cut 4 bases from V and 5 bases from J; bases unmatched to any gene: 4. The CDR3 covers 14 residues. The CDR3 sequence: CASSHEDRDQPQHF. CDR3 nucleotide sequence: TGTGCCAGCTCACACGAGGACAGGGATCAGCCCCAGCATTTT.